This T cell receptor (beta chain) appears in the sequencing data of a study of cytomegalovirus exposure and HLA in healthy donors listed by TCRdb under 2017. Broadly, across the study: An earlier analysis of a few hundred of the donors reported about 280 Gb of sequence data and 117 million unique TCR beta sequences obtained from around 180 million T cells. Besides the first cohort of 666 subjects, a separate validation cohort made up of roughly 120 different subjects was used. Approximately 300 gigabases of sequencing data and around 90 million unique TCR sequences made up an early release that covered nearly 650 HLA-typed donors. All discovery cohort repertoires had been generated using a single sequencing platform. The number of donors typed differed by locus, with about 629-640 for A, B, C, DRB1 and DQB1, roughly 520 for DQA1, 606 for DPA1, and about 450 for DPB1. The study aimed to test whether signatures of past pathogen exposure could be identified by cataloging public T cell receptors. Among about 410 genotyped donors of the cohort, an average of around 220,000 unique TCR beta nucleotide sequences was sequenced per donor, of which about 18% were non-productive. Roughly 5 DR-DQ haplotypes were handled as single units for association and clustering, since linkage in the cohort was strong. To study patterns of TCR occurrence, a later analysis re-analyzed previously published TCR beta repertoires from around 700 donors and added high-resolution HLA genotyping. The genetic ancestry cluster associated with self-reported Caucasian donors included 65% to 90% of the roughly 390 genotyped donors. An earlier analysis of a few hundred of the donors applied high-throughput TCR beta sequencing to assess whether each TCR beta V gene segment acted as functional or pseudogenic. HLA typing covered class I and class II loci at four-digit resolution. Rather than using new phenotypic data, the later analysis identified candidate immune exposures from TCR beta sequences and from how often those sequences occurred across donors. Donor age, sex, ethnicity and CMV serostatus were compiled alongside the repertoire data. Genome-wide SNP genotypes for about three fifths of the roughly 670 donors were used in a later genetic analysis, which treated that subset as a discovery cohort. High-throughput TCR immunosequencing, statistical association of individual TCRs with disease status, and machine learning were combined to predict cytomegalovirus infection status. The study used immunosequencing to profile the T cell repertoires of 666 subjects and linked those repertoires to cytomegalovirus serostatus. Findings and caveats that apply to the study as a whole: In vitro tests confirmed that a few of the cytomegalovirus-associated TCR beta chains recognize cytomegalovirus antigens. Because some donors lacked HLA typing at each locus, the association tests relied only on the typed subset. Most CMV-associated TCR beta chains appeared to be HLA-restricted in a later analysis, and the HLA associations seemed to be driven largely by CMV exposure. Presence/absence analyses assumed roughly uniform sequencing depth across donors, an assumption that may not hold. In both the original and validation cohorts, the classifier was reported to diagnose cytomegalovirus status with high specificity and sensitivity. Specific HLA alleles were associated with over 15,000 TCR beta sequences at a false discovery rate of 0.05 in a later analysis. In this cohort, only TCR beta chains were sequenced, and detectable features were limited by the absence of alpha or paired-chain data. According to the authors, the approach could potentially be generalized to other disease states and immunological phenotypes. A later genetic analysis reported fewer N-insertions in productive TCRs among donors in an Asian-associated ancestry cluster than the roughly 700-donor mean. A later genetic analysis associated a missense DCLRE1C variant with V-gene and J-gene trimming of TCR beta chains, and an independent cohort replicated the association. Because counts were too low, 15 to 20 rarely observed V segments, including chromosome 9 orphons, were left out of the earlier analysis of about 620 of the donors. Compared with equally common non-associated chains, HLA-associated TCR beta chains in a later analysis were more clonally expanded and had lower generation probabilities. According to a later analysis, parvovirus B19, influenza, CMV and Epstein-Barr virus appeared linked to several top co-occurrence clusters. Linkage disequilibrium might explain the correlated functional status among segregating V segments, but an unknown experimental factor could not be ruled out. Strong co-occurrence of HLA alleles, especially DR and DQ, made assigning TCR associations to individual alleles difficult. Most TCR sequences were seen in very few donors, while some public TCRs were found in many individuals. A group of highly shared sequence variants was considered likely to be a technical artifact of the sequencing pipeline. An earlier analysis of approximately 530 of the donors showed that most TCR beta V segments appeared in productive rearrangements either about 87% or about 30% of the time, which broadly matched IMGT annotations. CMV serostatus was the only immune exposure information available for the cohort. In a later analysis, TCR association rates were found to vary across HLA loci, with the most associated TCRs seen for DRB1 alleles and the fewest for HLA-C alleles. A further reported finding was that TCR beta sequences accurately predicted the HLA-A and HLA-B alleles for most subjects in the first cohort. Some IMGT-functional V segments, including TRBV6-2 and TRBV6-3, could not be distinguished by the 87-base-pair reads and were therefore excluded. The study listed 164 TCR beta chains as associated with cytomegalovirus.

Library construction relied on the immunoSEQ multiplex PCR assay. The multiplex PCR relied on a mix of 60 forward primers for TCR Vbeta segments and 13 reverse primers for TCR Jbeta segments. A multiplex PCR assay on genomic DNA amplified the CDR3 region of rearranged TCR beta genes. On the Illumina HiSeq System, the amplified TCR beta libraries were sequenced as 87-base-pair reads. The authors processed their data as follows. Across the 640 or so repertoires, a later analysis counted roughly 77 million unique TCR beta chains, roughly 11 million of which were shared by at least two donors. Raw reads were error-corrected and collapsed into unique sequences by a nearest-neighbor algorithm in which closely related sequences were merged to remove PCR and sequencing errors. CDR3 sequences were aligned to IMGT reference sequences to assign V, D and J gene segments. For a sequence to be retained, at least a six-nucleotide match to both a V gene segment and a J gene segment was required. Rearrangements were classified as productive when the CDR3 lacked stop codons and remained in frame with V and J, and all other rearrangements were classified as non-productive. Following IMGT convention, CDR3 was defined as the stretch from the second conserved V-encoded cysteine to the conserved J-encoded phenylalanine. Sequences without an unambiguous match to a single V gene segment were excluded from the earlier analysis of several hundred of the donors. An earlier analysis of approximately 590 of the donors classified V segments as functional when productive rearrangements were above 56.7% and as segregating when the standard deviation between donors was above 5%. To diagnose cytomegalovirus status from the catalog of TCR beta chain sequences, a statistical classification framework was built. In a later analysis, TCR nucleotide sequences were compared against IMGT/GENE-DB human TR gene sequences so that V and J genes could be assigned. The TCRdist pipeline was used in a later analysis to assign CDR3 sequences and most-parsimonious VDJ recombination scenarios. In a later analysis, every TCR beta chain was defined by the combination of its CDR3 amino acid sequence and its V-gene family, and reads without a unique V-gene family were dropped. A later analysis removed 500 to 650 highly shared, low-generation-probability nucleotide sequences to deal with suspected cross-contamination and a sequencing artifact. A later analysis calculated a clonal expansion index for each public chain from normalized within-repertoire ranks of inferred template counts. In a later analysis, generation probabilities were computed using a VDJ recombination model fitted to out-of-frame rearrangements, and the results were checked against IGoR. In a later analysis, hypergeometric tests were used to score TCR-TCR, TCR-HLA and TCR-CMV co-occurrence, with a repertoire-size bias correction applied to TCR pairs. In a later analysis, false discovery rates were estimated by permuting HLA or CMV assignments 20 times. A later analysis grouped co-occurring TCRs with DBSCAN, adding TCRdist sequence similarity when clustering within HLA-allele-positive subsets. Repertoires with fewer than 30,000 or more than 120,000 public chains were left out of co-occurrence clustering, as were about 5 repertoires with anomalous nucleotide sharing. TCRdb re-hosts the immuneACCESS table, in-frame sequences only. Its copies lack some clones; in the studies checked, an unresolved V gene accounts for under half of them, and the cause for the rest is not known. That table furnishes V, J and clone size, whereas the DNA furnished D and trimming. This sample lists about 55,000 clones; 65% to 85% were detected once. The top ten constitute 1.6% of the sample.

As to this clone: Its specific antigen is unknown. Per-base quality was not reported, and no clone a single base away is much larger than it.

CDR1 and CDR2 (LNHNV, YYDKDF) derive from the germline V gene (reference sequence). Relative to germline, V is 5 bases shorter and J is 2 bases shorter, with 10 bases between their ends. The CDR3 measures 14 amino acids from cysteine to phenylalanine. The entry retains the CDR3 DNA only, 42 bases that are in frame from base 1. The cohort comprised hundreds of healthy bone marrow donors. All cohort members were sampled while nominally healthy, although unrecorded immune exposures were likely present. The donor was CMV seronegative and was included in the group of 352 seronegative cohort members. Every donor gave a peripheral blood sample, and the peripheral blood mononuclear cells from that sample were used for TCR beta sequencing. The Qiagen DNeasy Blood Extraction Kit was used to extract genomic DNA from the blood cell samples.

This TCR came from a man aged 30-40 years in good health and CMV-seronegative. The sample comprised PBMCs. This chain joins TRBV15 to TRBJ1-3; a weak D assignment points to TRBD1 (5 bases agree). The CDR3 here reads CATSSGGAGNTIYF. The nucleotides read TGTGCCACCAGCTCCGGGGGGGCTGGAAACACCATATATTTT.